This T cell receptor beta chain was profiled in a study of blood T cell repertoires in COVID-19. The wider study: Samples taken during acute and convalescent COVID-19 were collected in the United States, Italy and Spain. PBMCs, B-cell-depleted T cells, or T cells provided the cDNA or gDNA that made up the material.

Original analysis: From reference gene primer amplification, estimates of nucleated cell counts were derived. Clones were sequenced by immunoSEQ multiplex PCR, and TCRdb holds only the in-frame ones, with some missing. That table furnishes V, J and clone size, whereas the DNA furnished D and trimming. Found here are 74,000 or so clones, 88% of them singletons; the top ten hold roughly 2.3%. V shed 6 bases, J shed 2 bases, and the junction held 4 bases outside the gene matches. The CDR3 totals 14 residues. Germline V gene lookup returns CDR1 MNHEY and CDR2 SVGAGI. This sequence originates from a human donor in a cohort sampled during active COVID-19. Sequencing input: peripheral blood. The chain has TRBV6-5 and TRBJ1-5, with 7 bases lining up with TRBD1. CDR3 region: CASSITGGNQPQHF. The CDR3 DNA sequence: TGTGCCAGCAGCATAACAGGGGGCAATCAGCCCCAGCATTTT.